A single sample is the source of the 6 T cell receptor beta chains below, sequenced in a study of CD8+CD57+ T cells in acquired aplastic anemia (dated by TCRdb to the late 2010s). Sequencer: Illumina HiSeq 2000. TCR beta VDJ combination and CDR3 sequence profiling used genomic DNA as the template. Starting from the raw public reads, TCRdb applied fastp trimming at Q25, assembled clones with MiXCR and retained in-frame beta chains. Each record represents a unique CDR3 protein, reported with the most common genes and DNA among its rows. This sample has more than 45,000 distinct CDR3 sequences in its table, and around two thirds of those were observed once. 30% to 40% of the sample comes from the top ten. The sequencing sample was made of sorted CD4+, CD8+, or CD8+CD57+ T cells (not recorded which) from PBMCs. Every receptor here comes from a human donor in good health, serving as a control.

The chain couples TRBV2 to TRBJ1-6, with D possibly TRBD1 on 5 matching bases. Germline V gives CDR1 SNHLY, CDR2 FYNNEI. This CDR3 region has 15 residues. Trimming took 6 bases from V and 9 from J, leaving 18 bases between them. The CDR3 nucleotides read TGTGCCAGCAGGCACCCCGAGGGGCGGTCTTCACCCCTCCACTTT. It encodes CASRHPEGRSSPLHF.

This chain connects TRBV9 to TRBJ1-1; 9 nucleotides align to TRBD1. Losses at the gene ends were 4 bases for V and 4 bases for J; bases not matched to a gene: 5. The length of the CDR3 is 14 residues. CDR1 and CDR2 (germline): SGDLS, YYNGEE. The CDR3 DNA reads TGTGCCAGCAGCTTGGGACAGGGAAGCACTGAAGCTTTCTTT. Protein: CASSLGQGSTEAFF.

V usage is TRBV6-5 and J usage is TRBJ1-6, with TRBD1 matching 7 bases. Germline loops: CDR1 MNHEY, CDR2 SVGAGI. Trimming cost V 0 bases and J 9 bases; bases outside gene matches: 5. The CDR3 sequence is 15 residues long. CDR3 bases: TGTGCCAGCAGTTACTCGCAGGGGGGTAGTTCACCCCTCCACTTT. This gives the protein CASSYSQGGSSPLHF.

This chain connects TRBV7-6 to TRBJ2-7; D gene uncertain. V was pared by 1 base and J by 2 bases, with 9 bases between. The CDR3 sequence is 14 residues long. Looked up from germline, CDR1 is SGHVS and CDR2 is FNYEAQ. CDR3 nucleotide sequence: TGTGCCAGCAGCTTAGGAGGCAGCGCCTACGAGCAGTACTTC. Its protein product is CASSLGGSAYEQYF.

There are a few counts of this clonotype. In nucleotides, the CDR3 is TGTGCCAGCAGCGTAGGTGGGACAGGGGTCGAGCAGTACTTC. This encodes CASSVGGTGVEQYF. The chain combines TRBV9 with TRBJ2-7; TRBD1 matches 10 bases. The CDR3 length is 14 residues. Losses at the gene ends were 0 bases for V and 6 bases for J; bases not matched to a gene: 3. The germline V gene encodes CDR1 SGDLS and CDR2 YYNGEE. The full variable domain, its missing parts supplied by reference TRBV9 and TRBJ2-7, is DSGVTQTPKHLITATGQRVTLRCSPRSGDLSVYWYQQSLDQGLQFLIQYYNGEERAKGNILERFSAQQFPDLHSELNLSSLELGDSALYFCASSVGGTGVEQYFGPGTRLTVT.

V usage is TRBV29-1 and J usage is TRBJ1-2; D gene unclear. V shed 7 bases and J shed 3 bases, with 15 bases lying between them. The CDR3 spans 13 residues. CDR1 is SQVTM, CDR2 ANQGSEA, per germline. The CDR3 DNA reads TGCAGCGCTACGTTGGGGTCCTACTATGGCTACACCTTC. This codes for CSATLGSYYGYTF.